The clone carrying this T cell receptor (beta chain) was counted many times. Antigen: not known. A read error is possible here, since a much larger clone lies one base away. Diagnostic decisions used clinical symptoms, serum thyroxine and TRAb, thyroid ultrasound and orbital computed tomography. This entry belongs to a study of T cells in Graves' hyperthyroidism and ophthalmopathy. RNA transcripts served as the template for amplifying TCR beta CDR3 regions. First-round RT-PCR of the TCR CDR3 relied on the HTBI primer set. MiXCR, run by TCRdb on the multiplex PCR reads, gives a single entry per CDR3 protein. The profile shows 650,000 to 750,000 distinct CDR3 sequences, around 13% of them singletons. Study-wide results and limits: Ophthalmopathy cases were set apart from stable hyperthyroidism by a 13 V-J model.

V was clipped by 6 bases and J by 2 bases; unmatched bases: 1. Per germline, CDR1 SEHNR and CDR2 FQNEAQ (reference sequence). This CDR3 has 13 amino acids. The clonotype originates from a woman aged 18 to 35 with Graves' hyperthyroidism. The chain is built from TRBV7-9 and TRBJ2-7; 10 bases line up with TRBD2. Sample: blood. The CDR3: CASRLAGTYEQYF. The DNA of the CDR3 is TGTGCCAGCAGACTAGCGGGAACCTACGAGCAGTACTTC.